This TCR beta chain is drawn from a study of blood T cells in healthy people across ages. The study, taken as a whole, reports: It was the long-lived donors that had more naive CD4+ cells and higher diversity than aged donors. The CMV status of each donor remained undetermined, and this could have confounded shifts in expanded clonotypes. The study could not conclusively compare naive and antigen-experienced cells, given its unsorted PBMCs.

Note on this clonotype: The antigen is undetermined.

Germline loops: CDR1 SEHNR, CDR2 FQNEAQ (reference sequence). Trimming removed 1 base from V and 9 bases from J, with 7 bases in between. The CDR3 runs to 13 residues. Samples each yielded at least 5 micrograms of total RNA. With a J-beta primer mix and a sample-barcoded 5' primer, a second PCR ran about 7 to 12 cycles. TCRdb analysed the 5' RACE reads with MiXCR anew, one entry per CDR3 protein. The sample holds over 1,300,000 distinct CDR3 sequences; 55% to 75% are singletons and the top ten take 5% to 7%. The rearrangement uses TRBV7-9 and TRBJ1-6; D uncertain. Sequenced input: blood. The origin of this receptor is a man younger than 35 in good health. The DNA of the CDR3 is TGTGCCAGCAGCTTAGTAGAGCCTTCACCCCTCCACTTT. Translating it yields CASSLVEPSPLHF.